This record covers a single TCR beta chain. The sample is drawn from a study of blood T cell repertoires in COVID-19. The table came from immunoSEQ multiplex PCR; TCRdb's copy has only in-frame clones and leaves some out. This repertoire shows 130,000 to 150,000 clones, about 83% found once; its top ten account for 5.8%. The V gene end was trimmed by 2 bases and the J gene end by 6 bases; junction bases not matched to a gene: 5. Germline CDR1 and CDR2: SGHNT and YENEEA. The CDR3 contains 15 residues. Participants' own reports of clinical history determined their cohort assignment. The clonotype comes from a woman in her forties or fifties who had been exposed to COVID-19. The genes are TRBV11-3 and TRBJ2-2, with TRBD1 identical over 8 bases. Sequencing was carried out using PBMCs or T cells enriched from blood (not recorded which). The DNA of the CDR3 is TGTGCCAGCAGCTTATCAGGGGGCGATCCCGGGGAGCTGTTTTTT. Translating gives CASSLSGGDPGELFF.